The sequence of this T cell receptor (beta chain) was determined in a study of blood T cell repertoires in COVID-19. CDR1 MDHEN and CDR2 SYDVKM come from the germline V gene. The CDR3 runs to 11 residues. V dropped 8 bases and J dropped 6 bases, with 10 bases sitting between them. Sequencing was performed with immunoSEQ multiplex PCR; in TCRdb, only in-frame clones are kept and a portion is missing. The sample records approximately 200,000 clones, about 91% being singletons. This clone was counted a few times. The chain uses TRBV28 and TRBJ1-1, with a weak D call TRBD1 (5 bases). This receptor was taken from a man aged 18 to 30 with active or convalescent COVID-19. The sequenced sample was peripheral blood. CDR3 in DNA: TGTGCCAGCCGGGTACAGGCTGAAGCTTTCTTT. Translation gives CASRVQAEAFF. Using reference TRBV28 and TRBJ1-1 for the parts outside the CDR3, the full variable domain is DVKVTQSSRYLVKRTGEKVFLECVQDMDHENMFWYRQDPGLGLRLIYFSYDVKMKEKGDIPEGYSVSREKKERFSLILESASTNQTSMYLCASRVQAEAFFGQGTRLTVV.